Presented here are 2 T cell receptor beta chains from one specimen sequenced in a study of blood T cell repertoires in COVID-19. The data were produced by immunoSEQ multiplex PCR, yet TCRdb's version contains in-frame clones alone and is incomplete. Of about 250,000 clones in the sample, 86% were seen once. The sequenced material came from peripheral blood. The receptor set was obtained from a woman in her sixties or seventies who had recovered from COVID-19.

The V call is TRBV2, the J call TRBJ2-2; the D is unclear. The V end lost 3 bases, the J end lost 0 bases, and 8 bases lay between the germline ends. Germline V lookup: CDR1 SNHLY, CDR2 FYNNEI. This CDR3 has 15 residues. The CDR3 region has the DNA TGTGCCAGCAGTGAGAGTCTGACGAACACCGGGGAGCTGTTTTTT. Translation gives CASSESLTNTGELFF.

The V and J genes are TRBV5-1 and TRBJ2-7; 7 bases align to TRBD1. Germline V gene lookup returns CDR1 SGHRS and CDR2 YFSETQ. This CDR3 contains 16 residues. V gave up 4 bases and J gave up 0 bases; unmatched junction bases: 10. Here the CDR3 DNA reads TGCGCCAGCAGCCCGCGGCCGACAGGGTCCTCCTACGAGCAGTACTTC. It encodes CASSPRPTGSSYEQYF.